Below are 12 T cell receptor beta chains sequenced from a single sample in a study of blood T cell repertoires in COVID-19. The method was immunoSEQ multiplex PCR; TCRdb's version includes in-frame clones alone and lacks a portion of them. This table has 150,000 to 190,000 clones, 76% appearing once. The sample comprised peripheral blood. These receptors were obtained from a woman aged 80 or over with acute or convalescent COVID-19.

This clone came up a few times. This rearrangement joins TRBV21-1 to TRBJ1-4; the table names TRBD1, a call not compared with the DNA. TRBV21-1 is reported as a pseudogene. The CDR3 is 14 amino acids. The CDR3 DNA sequence: TGTGCCAGCAGTAAACAGGGAACTAATGAAAAACTGTTTTTT. This encodes CASSKQGTNEKLFF.

The V gene is TRBV7-6, the J gene TRBJ2-5, with D perhaps TRBD1 (6 bases). CDR1 and CDR2 (germline): SGHVS, FNYEAQ. This CDR3 is 13 amino acids long. Trimming cost V 3 bases and J 5 bases, with 10 bases left between them. This CDR3 is CASSFSTGETQYF. In DNA, the CDR3 is TGTGCCAGCAGCTTCAGCACAGGGGAGACCCAGTACTTC.

The chain combines TRBV20-1 with TRBJ2-3, with TRBD2 matching over 8 bases. The V gene's germline CDR1 is DFQATT and CDR2 SNEGSKA (reference sequence). CDR3 length equals 16 residues. V gave up 3 bases and J gave up 10 bases; unmatched junction bases: 18. The CDR3 sequence is CSASAGGTARRSPQYF. Here the CDR3 DNA reads TGCAGTGCTAGTGCGGGGGGCACCGCGAGGCGCAGCCCGCAGTATTTT.

J is TRBJ1-2 and V is TRBV6-1; TRBD1 might be the D (6 bases). Deletions cut 6 bases from V and 0 bases from J, with 14 bases between. This CDR3 is 15 amino acids long. The germline V gene encodes CDR1 MNHNS and CDR2 SASEGT. The CDR3 spells CASRLDSNTNYGYTF. The CDR3 coding sequence is TGTGCCAGCAGACTGGACAGTAATACTAACTATGGCTACACCTTC.

The CDR3 DNA reads TGTGCCAGCAGCTTAGCGCTAGGAGAGACCCAGTACTTC. This sequence encodes CASSLALGETQYF. The chain couples TRBV7-2 to TRBJ2-5, with D unclear. Germline values: CDR1 SGHTA, CDR2 FQGNSA. Trimming took 0 bases from V and 4 from J, leaving 6 bases between them. The CDR3 has 13 amino acids. The full variable domain, completed using reference TRBV7-2 and TRBJ2-5, is GAGVSQSPSNKVTEKGKDVELRCDPISGHTALYWYRQSLGQGLEFLIYFQGNSAPDKSGLPSDRFSAERTGGSVSTLTIQRTQQEDSAVYLCASSLALGETQYFGPGTRLLVL.

This clone was picked up many times. This rearrangement joins TRBV19 to TRBJ1-2; TRBD1 might be the D (5 bases). Germline CDR1 LNHDA, CDR2 SQIVND (reference sequence). With 5 bases removed from V and 2 bases from J, the gap between germline ends came to 12 bases. The CDR3 totals 14 residues. The CDR3 loop is CASSPLDRNYGYTF. The CDR3 DNA reads TGTGCCAGTAGTCCCCTAGACAGAAACTATGGCTACACCTTC.

The chain employs TRBV23-1 and TRBJ2-1, with 11 bases identical to TRBD2. TRBV23-1 is identified as an open reading frame with a role that is uncertain. This CDR3 is 19 amino acids long. The ends lost 4 bases at V and 0 bases at J; junction bases unmatched: 11. The CDR3 bases are TGCGCCAGCAGTCCTCCGGAGGATAGCGGGGGGGCCTCCTACAATGAGCAGTTCTTC. Amino acid sequence: CASSPPEDSGGASYNEQFF.

The gene calls are TRBV18 and TRBJ1-2, with D perhaps TRBD1 (5 bases). Germline CDR1 KGHSH, CDR2 LQKENI. This CDR3 has 14 amino acids. V was pared by 0 bases and J by 6 bases, with 11 bases between. The CDR3 region is CASSPPTALDGYTF. CDR3 DNA sequence: TGTGCCAGCTCACCACCGACAGCCCTTGATGGCTACACCTTC.

The CDR3 DNA reads TGCAGCACGAGGGCTAGCGGGGGGGCCCCAGATACGCAGTATTTT. This translates into CSTRASGGAPDTQYF. V and J are TRBV29-1 and TRBJ2-3; 12 bases are shared with TRBD2. CDR3 length: 15 residues. The germline V gene has CDR1 SQVTM and CDR2 ANQGSEA. With V trimmed by 8 bases and J by 4 bases, 10 bases remained unmatched.

This clone was observed once. This chain links TRBV6-5 with TRBJ2-7, with 10 bases identical to TRBD1. V was clipped by 11 bases and J by 0 bases; unmatched bases: 7. Germline values: CDR1 MNHEY, CDR2 SVGAGI. CDR3 length equals 14 residues. The CDR3 region is CASTRTGGSYEQYF. The DNA for the CDR3 is TGTGCCTCCACCCGGACAGGGGGCTCCTACGAGCAGTACTTC.

This clone showed up just once. V usage is TRBV6-5 and J usage is TRBJ1-3; D is unresolved. Per the germline V gene, CDR1 is MNHEY and CDR2 is SVGAGI. The CDR3 is 14 residues long. The V gene lost 6 bases and the J gene lost 0 bases, with 9 bases spanning the gap. The CDR3 DNA sequence: TGTGCCAGCAGGAGTGAGTACTCTGGAAACACCATATATTTT. Its translation is CASRSEYSGNTIYF.

The genes are TRBV7-6 and TRBJ1-1; D may be TRBD1 (6 bases). Between the trimmed V and J ends, which lost 5 bases and 5 bases, there was a span of 12 bases. This CDR3 is 13 amino acids long. Germline V gene data show CDR1 as SGHVS and CDR2 as FNYEAQ. CDR3 loop: CASSTSGATEAFF. Here the CDR3 DNA reads TGTGCCAGCAGCACCTCAGGGGCGACTGAAGCTTTCTTT.